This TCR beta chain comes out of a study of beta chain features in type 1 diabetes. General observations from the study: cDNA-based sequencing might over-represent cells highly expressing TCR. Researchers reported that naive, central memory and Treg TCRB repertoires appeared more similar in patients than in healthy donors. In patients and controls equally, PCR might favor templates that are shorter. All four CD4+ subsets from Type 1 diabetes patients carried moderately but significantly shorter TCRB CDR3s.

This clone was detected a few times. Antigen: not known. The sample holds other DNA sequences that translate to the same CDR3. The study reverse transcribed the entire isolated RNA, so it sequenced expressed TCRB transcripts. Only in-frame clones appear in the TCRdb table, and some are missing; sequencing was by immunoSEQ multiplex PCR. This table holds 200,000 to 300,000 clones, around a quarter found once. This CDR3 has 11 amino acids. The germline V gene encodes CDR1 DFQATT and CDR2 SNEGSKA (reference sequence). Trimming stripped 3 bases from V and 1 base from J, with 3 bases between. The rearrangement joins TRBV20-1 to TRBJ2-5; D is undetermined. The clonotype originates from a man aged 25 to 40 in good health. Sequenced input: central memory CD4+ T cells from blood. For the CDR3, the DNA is TGCAGTGCTAGTAGCCAAGAGACCCAGTACTTC. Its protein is CSASSQETQYF.